A selection of T cell receptor beta chains follows, all from one sample in a study of blood T cells in healthy people across ages. TCRdb reprocessed the 5' RACE reads with MiXCR, giving one entry per CDR3 protein. The sample gives hundreds of thousands of distinct CDR3 sequences, about 25% of which show up once; 8.7% is in the top ten. These data were likewise used in another study, on T cells of mothers and their children.

Sequenced input: blood. The receptors stem from a boy between 5 and 17 years old in good health. CDR3s include the opening cysteine and the closing phenylalanine or tryptophan. A D gene is named only where the DNA matches it firmly. Expanded clones are given a class, and other clones once, few, many or no size at all.

NA,TRBV30,TRBJ2-7,NA,CAWSGLAEQYF,TGTGCCTGGAGTGGTCTTGCGGAGCAGTACTTC
many,TRBV14,TRBJ2-3,TRBD1,CASSPSTGDLLHPSTDTQYF,TGTGCCAGCAGCCCATCGACAGGGGACTTACTACACCCTAGCACAGATACGCAGTATTTT
NA,TRBV9,TRBJ2-3,NA,CASSVHGGPTDTQYF,TGTGCCAGCAGCGTCCATGGGGGCCCCACAGATACGCAGTATTTT
NA,TRBV7-9,TRBJ2-1,NA,CASNLGQNNEQFF,TGTGCCAGCAACTTAGGACAGAACAATGAGCAGTTCTTC
few,TRBV28,TRBJ1-2,NA,CASSLNRINYGYTF,TGTGCCAGCAGTTTGAACAGAATCAACTATGGCTACACCTTC
few,TRBV10-3,TRBJ2-1,NA,CAISSRDSPPGNEQFF,TGTGCCATCAGCAGCCGGGACTCTCCCCCTGGGAATGAGCAGTTCTTC
few,TRBV7-9,TRBJ2-5,TRBD2,CASSPTTSGGAFETQYF,TGTGCCAGCAGCCCGACTACTAGCGGGGGGGCCTTCGAGACCCAGTACTTC
few,TRBV29-1,TRBJ1-1,NA,CSADPFTGPTDTEAFF,TGCAGCGCCGATCCCTTCACAGGGCCAACGGACACTGAAGCTTTCTTT
few,TRBV28,TRBJ2-3,TRBD2,CASSSPAGVSDTQYF,TGTGCCAGCAGTTCCCCAGCGGGAGTATCAGATACGCAGTATTTT
few,TRBV6-5,TRBJ1-2,NA,CATRGRTNYGYTF,TGTGCCACCCGGGGAAGGACTAACTATGGCTACACCTTC
few,TRBV29-1,TRBJ1-1,NA,CSVEGGGTEAFF,TGCAGCGTTGAAGGGGGTGGAACTGAAGCTTTCTTT
few,TRBV7-9,TRBJ2-1,NA,CASSLLSRRSNTNEQFF,TGTGCCAGCAGCTTATTGAGTAGGAGGTCCAACACCAATGAGCAGTTCTTC
NA,TRBV6-2/TRBV6-3,TRBJ2-3,NA,CAIKDLDSVTDTQYF,TGTGCCATCAAAGACCTGGACTCAGTCACAGATACGCAGTATTTT
NA,TRBV11-2,TRBJ1-1,TRBD1,CASSLAGGMNTEAFF,TGTGCCAGCAGTTTAGCAGGGGGCATGAACACTGAAGCTTTCTTT
NA,TRBV4-3,TRBJ2-5,TRBD2,CASSQDSGADYQETQYF,TGCGCCAGCAGCCAAGATAGCGGGGCCGACTACCAAGAGACCCAGTACTTC
NA,TRBV25-1,TRBJ2-2,NA,CASSLGAGGTGELFF,TGTGCCAGCAGTTTGGGGGCAGGGGGGACCGGGGAGCTGTTTTTT
NA,TRBV7-2,TRBJ2-7,TRBD2,CASSLGLAGDYEQYF,TGTGCCAGCAGCTTAGGACTAGCGGGAGACTACGAGCAGTACTTC
few,TRBV6-5,TRBJ2-1,NA,CASSYSTRLRNEQFF,TGTGCCAGCAGTTACTCAACGCGCCTGCGCAATGAGCAGTTCTTC
NA,TRBV11-2,TRBJ2-5,TRBD1,CASSLEGGEETQYF,TGTGCCAGCAGCTTAGAAGGGGGCGAAGAGACCCAGTACTTC
NA,TRBV10-3,TRBJ2-7,TRBD1,CAISDPGQVDDEQYF,TGTGCCATCAGCGACCCGGGACAGGTGGATGACGAGCAGTACTTC
NA,TRBV6-5,TRBJ2-2,NA,CASSYSTGTNTGELFF,TGTGCCAGCAGTTACTCGACCGGGACGAACACCGGGGAGCTGTTTTTT
NA,TRBV12-3/TRBV12-4,TRBJ2-3,NA,CASRPPGLETDTQYF,TGTGCCAGCAGGCCCCCGGGACTGGAAACAGATACGCAGTATTTT
few,TRBV28,TRBJ2-7,NA,CASTSGDRAYEQYF,TGTGCCAGCACCTCAGGGGATAGGGCGTACGAGCAGTACTTC
few,TRBV7-9,TRBJ2-7,NA,CASSLVGRQYEQYF,TGTGCCAGCAGCTTAGTCGGCAGACAGTACGAGCAGTACTTC
NA,TRBV28,TRBJ2-7,TRBD2,CASSFRAGGVDEQYF,TGTGCCAGCAGTTTTCGAGCGGGGGGAGTCGACGAGCAGTACTTC
NA,TRBV3-1,TRBJ1-1,NA,CASSQPTGLSGGDTEAFF,TGTGCCAGCAGCCAACCCACAGGATTATCGGGAGGTGATACTGAAGCTTTCTTT
few,TRBV5-1,TRBJ1-4,TRBD1,CASSLGQGTTNEKLFF,TGCGCCAGCAGCTTAGGACAGGGGACAACTAATGAAAAACTGTTTTTT
NA,TRBV11-2,TRBJ2-1,NA,CASSINRDGNEQFF,TGTGCCAGCAGCATAAACCGGGACGGCAATGAGCAGTTCTTC
few,TRBV10-3,TRBJ1-1,NA,CAISEFEIMNTEAFF,TGTGCCATCAGTGAGTTCGAGATCATGAACACTGAAGCTTTCTTT
NA,TRBV3-1,TRBJ2-1,NA,CASSQEARGAYNEQFF,TGTGCCAGCAGCCAGGAGGCCCGGGGAGCCTACAATGAGCAGTTCTTC
NA,TRBV10-3,TRBJ2-5,TRBD2,CAISSAGGPGEQYF,TGTGCCATCAGTAGCGCGGGGGGGCCGGGGGAGCAGTACTTC
NA,TRBV5-6,TRBJ1-1,NA,CASSLVAQELTPLTEAFF,TGTGCCAGCAGCTTGGTTGCCCAGGAACTGACCCCACTCACTGAAGCTTTCTTT
NA,TRBV29-1,TRBJ2-1,NA,CSVENSYNEQFF,TGCAGCGTTGAAAACAGCTACAATGAGCAGTTCTTC
NA,TRBV7-8,TRBJ2-7,TRBD1,CASSHRDRAYEQYF,TGTGCCAGCAGCCATCGGGACAGGGCCTACGAGCAGTACTTC
NA,TRBV27,TRBJ2-3,TRBD2,CASSQRDLTDTQYF,TGTGCCAGCAGTCAGCGGGACCTCACAGATACGCAGTATTTT
NA,TRBV5-6,TRBJ2-5,TRBD2,CASSLPGTTTETQYF,TGTGCCAGCAGCTTGCCCGGGACTACCACGGAGACCCAGTACTTC
many,TRBV7-9,TRBJ2-3,NA,CASSSGLEGRTDTQYF,TGTGCCAGCAGCTCCGGACTGGAGGGCAGGACGGATACGCAGTATTTT
few,TRBV14,TRBJ2-1,NA,CASSQQDNNEQFF,TGTGCCAGCAGCCAACAGGACAACAATGAGCAGTTCTTC
few,TRBV20-1,TRBJ2-5,TRBD2,CSARDWTSGRWETQYF,TGCAGTGCTAGAGACTGGACTAGCGGGAGATGGGAGACCCAGTACTTC
few,TRBV7-9,TRBJ2-7,NA,CASSLAGHSYEQYF,TGTGCCAGCAGCTTAGCGGGACACTCCTACGAGCAGTACTTC